These 9 T cell receptor beta chains were all obtained from the same sample, sequenced in a study of blood T cell repertoires in COVID-19. Sequencing used immunoSEQ multiplex PCR; TCRdb keeps in-frame clones, though not all of them. The sample lists hundreds of thousands of clones; about nine tenths were seen once. The sample taken for sequencing was PBMCs or T cells enriched from blood (not recorded which). The receptors were sampled from a man aged 40-55 years who had recovered from COVID-19.

This clone has just one count. The V and J genes are TRBV28 and TRBJ2-7, with no clear D. Germline lookup yields CDR1 MDHEN and CDR2 SYDVKM. V was clipped by 7 bases and J by 5 bases, with 9 bases between them. CDR3 length: 11 amino acids. The CDR3 DNA follows: TGTGCCAGCACCAGACTCCACGAGCAGTACTTC. Translated, it gives CASTRLHEQYF.

This sequence joins TRBV12-3 or TRBV12-4 and TRBJ2-7; weak D call: TRBD1 (6 bases). This CDR3 has 12 residues. Trimming cost V 4 bases and J 2 bases, with 6 bases left between them. The CDR3 protein is CASSWDTYEQYF. In DNA form, the CDR3 reads TGTGCCAGCAGTTGGGACACCTACGAGCAGTACTTC.

This rearrangement joins TRBV30 to TRBJ1-5, with D possibly matching TRBD1 (6 bases). This CDR3 spans 12 amino acids. The ends were cut back, 7 bases at V and 2 bases at J, with 9 bases in the middle. Germline V CDR1 and CDR2: GTSNPN, SVGIG (reference sequence). CDR3 protein: CAFNRGNQPQHF. In DNA form, the CDR3 reads TGTGCCTTTAACAGGGGCAATCAGCCCCAGCATTTT.

The rearrangement joins TRBV5-1 to TRBJ2-3, with TRBD2 matching 14 bases. The germline V gene encodes CDR1 SGHRS and CDR2 YFSETQ. There are 16 residues in the CDR3. With 5 bases clipped from V and 5 bases from J, the junction kept 7 bases outside the gene matches. The CDR3 nucleotides read TGCGCCAGCAGACAGGGGACTAGCGGGAGAGGAGATACGCAGTATTTT. Protein product: CASRQGTSGRGDTQYF.

The chain links TRBV11-3 to TRBJ2-2, with D unclear. CDR1 is SGHNT and CDR2 is YENEEA in the germline V gene. The ends were cut back, 2 bases at V and 2 bases at J, with 3 bases in the middle. The CDR3 has 13 residues. CDR3 coding DNA: TGTGCCAGCAGCTTACCAAACACCGGGGAGCTGTTTTTT. It specifies CASSLPNTGELFF.

The chain recombines TRBV24-1 with TRBJ1-2; TRBD1 aligns across 8 bases. Per germline, CDR1 KGHDR and CDR2 SFDVKD. Trimming cost V 4 bases and J 6 bases; bases outside gene matches: 3. The CDR3 has 13 residues. CDR3 DNA: TGTGCCACCAGTGACAGGGGGCATCATGGCTACACCTTC. Encoded protein: CATSDRGHHGYTF.

The chain links TRBV7-2 to TRBJ2-7, with D possibly TRBD1 on 5 matching bases. The germline V gene encodes CDR1 SGHTA and CDR2 FQGNSA. Trimming cost V 1 base and J 0 bases, with 7 bases left between them. The CDR3 spans 14 residues. The CDR3 loop reads CASSLGQSSYEQYF. CDR3 DNA sequence: TGTGCCAGCAGCTTAGGACAGAGCTCCTACGAGCAGTACTTC.

V usage is TRBV10-3 and J usage is TRBJ1-2; 10 bases fit TRBD1. Germline V lookup: CDR1 ENHRY, CDR2 SYGVKD. Germline trimming cut 7 bases from V and 4 bases from J; bases unmatched to any gene: 6. This CDR3 comprises 14 residues. The CDR3 is CAITPGQGPYGYTF. CDR3 in DNA: TGTGCCATCACCCCGGGACAGGGGCCCTATGGCTACACCTTC.

This sequence joins TRBV6-5 and TRBJ1-2, with a tentative D call TRBD1 (5 bases). With 6 bases removed from V and 10 bases from J, the gap between germline ends came to 18 bases. Germline CDR1 is MNHEY and CDR2 is SVGAGI. The length of the CDR3 is 13 residues. The CDR3 reads CASSQGRDLAYTF. The CDR3 DNA is TGTGCCAGCAGCCAGGGAAGGGATCTTGCCTACACCTTC.